This TCR beta chain was documented in a study of T cell repertoires in cytomegalovirus infection. Background on the study: Signatures in public TCR beta sequences pointed to both CMV infection and matching HLA type. General study results and limits: It was HLA-C-restricted CMV-specific TCR beta clonotypes that dominated the response ex vivo. Summed frequency of shared TCR beta families picked out CMV carriers who also had the relevant HLA.

On this clonotype: Antigen: not known.

MiXCR, applied by TCRdb to the reads, yields one record per CDR3 protein. The sample lists some 800,000 distinct CDR3 sequences, about 27% occurring once. Germline CDR1 reads MNHNS; CDR2 reads SASEGT. Trimming stripped 4 bases from V and 3 bases from J, with 9 bases between. The CDR3 has 13 residues. This chain links TRBV6-1 with TRBJ1-1, with D maybe TRBD1 (6 bases). The sequence derives from a human donor in good health (CMV status not recorded). Some clones in this sample may be carry-over from other donors' samples. Sequences were derived from cultured CD8+ T cells from PBMCs, sampled from culture after CMV antigen stimulation. CDR3 protein: CASSVGQYTEAFF. The CDR3 DNA follows: TGTGCCAGCAGTGTAGGACAGTACACTGAAGCTTTCTTT.